The 29 T cell receptor beta chains listed next were all sequenced from one sample in a study of Graves' ophthalmopathy and Graves' hyperthyroidism. Amplified material comprised TCR beta CDR3 regions derived from RNA transcripts. RT-PCR in the first round used HTBI primers; a second-round multiplex PCR followed. Each CDR3 protein is one row after TCRdb ran MiXCR on the multiplex PCR reads. The data show around 1.1 million distinct CDR3 sequences, roughly two fifths seen once. Sequencing was carried out using peripheral blood or thyroid tissue (not recorded which). Source of these receptors: an adult man with Graves' hyperthyroidism.

This chain joins TRBV7-9 and TRBJ1-5; 9 bases fit TRBD1. CDR3 length: 16 residues. Trimming at V came to 5 bases and at J to 7 bases, leaving 12 bases not matched to a gene. Germline CDR1 and CDR2: SEHNR and FQNEAQ (reference sequence). CDR3 amino acids: CASSEGQGSRGQPQHF. The CDR3 region has the DNA TGTGCCAGCAGCGAGGGACAGGGTTCGCGAGGACAGCCCCAGCATTTT.

This chain uses TRBV15 with TRBJ2-3, with 8 bases fitting TRBD2. Germline CDR1 is LNHNV and CDR2 is YYDKDF (reference sequence). This CDR3 has 13 residues. With V trimmed by 8 bases and J by 5 bases, 6 bases remained unmatched. The CDR3, as DNA: TGTGCCACCTCAGGACTAGCCCAAGATACGCAGTATTTT. Translated, it gives CATSGLAQDTQYF.

This clonotype was observed at least ten times. The gene calls are TRBV4-1 and TRBJ2-5; D unresolved. The CDR3 runs 13 residues. From germline, CDR1 is MGHRA and CDR2 YSYEKL. Trimming stripped 5 bases from V and 5 bases from J, with 12 bases between. The CDR3 loop is CASSAQNRETQYF. The CDR3 DNA reads TGCGCCAGCAGCGCTCAGAACCGGGAGACCCAGTACTTC.

This clonotype was picked up a small number of times. This chain joins TRBV7-9 and TRBJ2-5; D perhaps matches TRBD1 (6 bases). Trimming removed 1 base from V and 9 bases from J, with 18 bases in between. The CDR3 covers 15 residues. From germline, CDR1 is SEHNR and CDR2 FQNEAQ (reference sequence). The CDR3 reads CASSLGGLGNQPQYF. In DNA form, the CDR3 reads TGTGCCAGCAGCTTAGGGGGGCTCGGCAATCAGCCCCAGTACTTC.

This clonotype showed up many times. The rearrangement joins TRBV19 to TRBJ2-7, with a possible D match to TRBD2 (5 bases). CDR1 and CDR2 from the germline V gene are LNHDA and SQIVND (reference sequence). The CDR3 is made up of 13 amino acids. Trimming took 1 base from V and 7 from J, leaving 11 bases between them. The chain's CDR3 is CASSIVGGQEQYF. The CDR3 coding sequence is TGTGCCAGTAGTATAGTAGGCGGGCAGGAGCAGTACTTC.

This chain joins TRBV10-3 and TRBJ2-3; 8 bases match TRBD2. Germline loops: CDR1 ENHRY, CDR2 SYGVKD. V lost 6 bases and J lost 1; bases outside the gene matches: 3. CDR3 length: 14 residues. CDR3 in amino acids: CAIRTSGRTDTQYF. The CDR3 region has the DNA TGTGCCATCAGAACTAGCGGACGCACAGATACGCAGTATTTT.

The chain is built from TRBV27 and TRBJ1-1; TRBD1 matches 8 bases. The germline gives CDR1 MNHEY, CDR2 SMNVEV (reference sequence). CDR3 length: 15 amino acids. Unmatched junction bases numbered 5, after V lost 5 bases and J lost 0 bases. The chain's CDR3 is CASSLDRAVNTEAFF. The CDR3 nucleotides are TGTGCCAGCAGTCTGGACAGGGCCGTGAACACTGAAGCTTTCTTT.

This chain uses TRBV10-3 with TRBJ2-5; TRBD2 matches at 10 bases. The CDR3 runs 14 residues. CDR1 ENHRY and CDR2 SYGVKD come from the germline V gene. V lost 11 bases and J lost 1; bases outside the gene matches: 7. The CDR3 bases are TGTGCCCTCCGCGTAGCGGGGGGCCAAGAGACCCAGTACTTC. Encoded protein: CALRVAGGQETQYF.

This clonotype was found a few times. One end of the junction varies from germline; a read error may be responsible. The chain employs TRBV19 and TRBJ2-7; D ambiguous. CDR1 LNHDA and CDR2 SQIVND come from the germline V gene (reference sequence). This CDR3 contains 15 residues. CDR3 loop: CASSRTDASSYEQYF. In DNA form, the CDR3 reads TGTGCCAGTAGTCGTACTGACGCGAGCTCCTACGAGCAATACTTC.

In the case of this clonotype: Germline and junction disagree at one end, which may indicate a read error. The J gene is TRBJ1-5, the V gene TRBV2; no definite D call. CDR3 length equals 16 residues. Germline CDR1 and CDR2: SNHLY and FYNNEI. DNA for the CDR3: TGCGCCAGCAGCCCCGACGCCGGCCTAGGAAATCAGCCCCAGCATTTT. Protein product: CASSPDAGLGNQPQHF.

This clonotype has just a few counts. This chain uses TRBV28 with TRBJ2-7; tentatively, D is TRBD1 (5 bases). The CDR3 has 12 residues. V was trimmed by 6 bases and J by 7 bases, leaving 13 bases between them. Germline V gene data show CDR1 as MDHEN and CDR2 as SYDVKM. The CDR3 here is CASSFQGREQYF. CDR3 sequence (DNA): TGTGCCAGCAGCTTCCAGGGCAGAGAGCAGTACTTC.

The table lists this clonotype with many counts. J is TRBJ1-4 and V is TRBV4-2; D is unresolved. Trimming took 1 base from V and 8 from J, leaving 8 bases between them. Germline V gene lookup returns CDR1 LGHNA and CDR2 YNFKEQ. The CDR3 covers 13 residues. The CDR3 DNA is TGTGCCAGCAGCCAAGTCATGGGGGAAAAACTGTTTTTT. Translating it yields CASSQVMGEKLFF.

With respect to this clonotype: A read error may account for a junction end that differs from germline. This sequence joins TRBV10-3 and TRBJ2-7; maybe TRBD2 (6 bases). The CDR3 length is 14 residues. Germline assignment: CDR1 ENHRY and CDR2 SYGVKD. The CDR3 here is CASSSSRGHYEQYF. DNA of the CDR3: TGTGCCAGCAGTTCCTCGCGGGGCCACTACGAGCAGTACTTC.

The rearrangement joins TRBV6-5 to TRBJ2-5, with 16 bases fitting TRBD2. Germline values: CDR1 MNHEY, CDR2 SVGAGI. V lost 4 bases to trimming and J lost 5 bases; unmatched junction nucleotides: 7. The CDR3 covers 17 residues. The CDR3 DNA reads TGTGCCAGCAGTTCACGGGGACTAGCGGGAGGGTATGAGACCCAGTACTTC. Protein product: CASSSRGLAGGYETQYF.

Ten or more counts support this clonotype. V is TRBV7-8 and J is TRBJ1-6, with 11 bases matching TRBD1. Germline V CDR1 and CDR2: SGHVS, FQNEAQ. The CDR3 is made up of 17 amino acids. The ends lost 6 bases at V and 9 bases at J; junction bases unmatched: 13. The CDR3 nucleotides read TGTGCCAGCAGTAAAACCCGGGGCGGGACAGGGGGTTCACCCCTCCACTTT. It codes for CASSKTRGGTGGSPLHF.

This clonotype has more than one count but fewer than ten. The rearrangement uses TRBV20-1 and TRBJ2-7; no clear D. Per germline, CDR1 DFQATT and CDR2 SNEGSKA (reference sequence). The CDR3 spans 16 residues. V was shortened by 0 bases and J by 3 bases, with 18 bases between the two germline ends. CDR3 coding DNA: TGCAGTGCTAGAGATCATAGTTCGGACCTGAACTACGAGCAGTACTTC. It translates to CSARDHSSDLNYEQYF.

This clonotype showed up just a few times. The J gene is TRBJ2-5, the V gene TRBV9; D unclear. Germline V gene sequence: CDR1 SGDLS, CDR2 YYNGEE. Trimming shortened V by 0 bases and J by 2 bases, and 11 bases separated the two germline ends. The CDR3 length is 15 residues. The CDR3 sequence: CASSVVGVWQETQYF. For the CDR3, the DNA is TGTGCCAGCAGCGTAGTTGGTGTTTGGCAAGAGACCCAGTACTTC.

To note about this clonotype: In this CDR3 the conserved last residue, phenylalanine or tryptophan, is missing, so a read error is likely. The V call is TRBV7-9, the J call TRBJ2-5; tentative D call: TRBD2 (6 bases). The CDR3 extends over 16 amino acids. The ends were cut back, 1 base at V and 5 bases at J, with 17 bases in the middle. CDR1 is SEHNR and CDR2 is FQNEAQ in the germline V gene (reference sequence). The CDR3 here is CASSLGYAGSGETQYV. CDR3 DNA sequence: TGTGCCAGCAGCTTAGGGTATGCGGGGTCCGGGGAGACCCAGTACGTC.

This clonotype was detected ten times or more. This chain connects TRBV20-1 to TRBJ2-6, with D perhaps being TRBD1 or TRBD2 (7 bases each). The germline V gene encodes CDR1 DFQATT and CDR2 SNEGSKA (reference sequence). CDR3 length: 16 residues. Trimming removed 6 bases from V and 1 base from J, with 16 bases in between. CDR3 DNA: TGCAGTGCAACGACAGGGAGGGGGTCTGGGGCCAACGTCCTGACTTTC. Protein: CSATTGRGSGANVLTF.

This chain connects TRBV9 to TRBJ1-1; no clear D gene. This CDR3 is built from 16 residues. Germline V CDR1 and CDR2: SGDLS, YYNGEE. The V and J ends lost 4 bases and 7 bases respectively, with 23 bases between them. CDR3 residues: CASSPERPRKYHEAFF. CDR3 nucleotides: TGTGCCAGCAGCCCCGAGAGACCGAGAAAGTATCATGAAGCTTTCTTT. Full variable domain (remainder filled in from reference TRBV9 and TRBJ1-1): DSGVTQTPKHLITATGQRVTLRCSPRSGDLSVYWYQQSLDQGLQFLIQYYNGEERAKGNILERFSAQQFPDLHSELNLSSLELGDSALYFCASSPERPRKYHEAFFGQGTRLTVV.

The chain uses TRBV2 and TRBJ1-4; perhaps TRBD1 as D (5 bases). Germline CDR1 and CDR2: SNHLY and FYNNEI. Trimming removed 6 bases at V and 3 bases at J, with 17 bases between. The CDR3 is 16 residues long. The CDR3 DNA reads as TGTGCCAGCAGACGCAGGGAAGGTGTATCTAATGAAAAACTGTTTTTT. It yields the protein CASRRREGVSNEKLFF.

This clonotype was found a few times. The V gene is TRBV6-5, the J gene TRBJ1-5, with D possibly TRBD1 on 5 matching bases. V lost 5 bases and J lost 0, with 11 bases in between. Germline V gene data show CDR1 as MNHEY and CDR2 as SVGAGI. This CDR3 is built from 15 residues. CDR3: CASSPQDLSNQPQHF. The CDR3, as DNA: TGTGCCAGCAGTCCACAGGACCTTAGCAATCAGCCCCAGCATTTT.

This clonotype occurred many times. The J gene is TRBJ1-2, the V gene TRBV12-3 or TRBV12-4; perhaps TRBD1 as D (5 bases). V was shortened by 7 bases and J by 5 bases, with 17 bases between the two germline ends. The CDR3 is made up of 14 amino acids. As DNA, the CDR3 is TGTGCCAGCAACCGGGCGCAGGGCTTATATGGCTACACCTTC. It is translated as CASNRAQGLYGYTF.

The CDR3, as DNA: TGCAGTGCGGCCGACCTCCTCTCTGGAAACACCATATATTTT. Residues: CSAADLLSGNTIYF. The chain uses TRBV20-1 and TRBJ1-3; D ambiguous. Germline V gene sequence: CDR1 DFQATT, CDR2 SNEGSKA (reference sequence). V was clipped by 6 bases and J by 0 bases, with 12 bases between them. The CDR3 length is 14 residues.

Comment on this clonotype: Likely a read error: the CDR3 ends without its conserved phenylalanine or tryptophan. The limits of the CDR3 on the DNA are not certain, so only TCRdb's listed CDR3 is given. The CDR3: CASSAASGRYT. This chain links TRBV7-6 with TRBJ2-6; the DNA was not compared with TRBD2, the D call given in the table. The CDR3 spans 11 amino acids, including both terminal residues. Germline V gene sequence: CDR1 SGHVS, CDR2 FNYEAQ.

The chain employs TRBV20-1 and TRBJ2-7; D gene ambiguous. Germline loops: CDR1 DFQATT, CDR2 SNEGSKA (reference sequence). Trimming took off 0 bases at V and 2 bases at J, with 20 bases between the two ends. This CDR3 contains 17 residues. The CDR3, as DNA: TGCAGTGCTAGAGATTACTTGCGCCCCACAGCCGCCTACGAGCAGTACTTC. Translated, it gives CSARDYLRPTAAYEQYF.

This clonotype was observed at least ten times. The chain carries TRBV9 and TRBJ2-5; D is possibly TRBD2 (5 bases). The length of the CDR3 is 16 residues. Germline CDR1 and CDR2: SGDLS and YYNGEE. Trimming cost V 4 bases and J 2 bases, with 18 bases left between them. CDR3: CASSPIEGAGQETQYF. The DNA of the CDR3 is TGTGCCAGCAGCCCGATTGAAGGCGCGGGTCAAGAGACCCAGTACTTC. Using reference TRBV9 and TRBJ2-5 for the parts outside the CDR3, the full variable domain is DSGVTQTPKHLITATGQRVTLRCSPRSGDLSVYWYQQSLDQGLQFLIQYYNGEERAKGNILERFSAQQFPDLHSELNLSSLELGDSALYFCASSPIEGAGQETQYFGPGTRLLVL.

This clonotype was counted ten times or more. V and J are TRBV19 and TRBJ2-5, with a possible D match to TRBD1 (6 bases). Germline CDR1 reads LNHDA; CDR2 reads SQIVND (reference sequence). This CDR3 contains 15 residues. V was cut by 2 bases and J by 2 bases, with 12 bases left in between. The CDR3 loop is CASSIRKGQQETQYF. CDR3 coding DNA: TGTGCCAGTAGTATACGAAAAGGACAGCAAGAGACCCAGTACTTC. The complete variable domain, with remaining parts taken from reference TRBV19 and TRBJ2-5, reads DGGITQSPKYLFRKEGQNVTLSCEQNLNHDAMYWYRQDPGQGLRLIYYSQIVNDFQKGDIAEGYSVSREKKESFPLTVTSAQKNPTAFYLCASSIRKGQQETQYFGPGTRLLVL.

This clonotype was detected many times. The V call is TRBV19, the J call TRBJ2-7, with D tentatively TRBD1 or TRBD2 (5 bases each). The germline gives CDR1 LNHDA, CDR2 SQIVND (reference sequence). CDR3 length equals 14 residues. V dropped 4 bases and J dropped 3 bases, with 13 bases sitting between them. This CDR3 is CASSTGPGYYEQYF. The CDR3 bases are TGTGCCAGTAGTACGGGACCGGGATACTACGAGCAGTACTTC.